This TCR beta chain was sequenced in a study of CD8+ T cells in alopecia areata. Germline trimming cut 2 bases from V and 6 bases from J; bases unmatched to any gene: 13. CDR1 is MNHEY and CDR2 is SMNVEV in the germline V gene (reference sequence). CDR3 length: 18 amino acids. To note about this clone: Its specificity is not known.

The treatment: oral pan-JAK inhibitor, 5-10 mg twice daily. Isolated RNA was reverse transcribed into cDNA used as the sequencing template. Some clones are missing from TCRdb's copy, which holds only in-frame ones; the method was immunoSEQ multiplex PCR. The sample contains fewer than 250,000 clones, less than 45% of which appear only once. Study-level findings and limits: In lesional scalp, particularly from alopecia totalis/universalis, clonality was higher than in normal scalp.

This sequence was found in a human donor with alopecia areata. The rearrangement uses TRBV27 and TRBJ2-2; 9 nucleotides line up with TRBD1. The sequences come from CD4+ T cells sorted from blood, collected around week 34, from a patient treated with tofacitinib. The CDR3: CASSLRPPGQGLPGELFF. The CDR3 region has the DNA TGTGCCAGCAGTTTACGGCCCCCGGGACAGGGTTTACCCGGGGAGCTGTTTTTT.